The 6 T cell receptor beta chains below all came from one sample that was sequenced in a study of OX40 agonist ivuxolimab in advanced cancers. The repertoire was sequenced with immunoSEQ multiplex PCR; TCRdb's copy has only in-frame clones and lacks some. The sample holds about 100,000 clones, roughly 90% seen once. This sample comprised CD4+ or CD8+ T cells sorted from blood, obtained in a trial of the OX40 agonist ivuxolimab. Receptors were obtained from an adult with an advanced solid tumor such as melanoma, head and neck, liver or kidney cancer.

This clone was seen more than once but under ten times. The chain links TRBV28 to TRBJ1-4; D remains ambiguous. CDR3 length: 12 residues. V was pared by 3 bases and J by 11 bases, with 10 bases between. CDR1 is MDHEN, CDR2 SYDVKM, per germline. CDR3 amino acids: CASSFWTGKLFF. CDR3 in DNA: TGTGCCAGCAGTTTCTGGACCGGGAAACTGTTTTTT.

The CDR3 DNA follows: TGTGCCAGCAGCTCCAGGGTACTCATTAGCAATCAGCCCCAGCATTTT. Its protein is CASSSRVLISNQPQHF. V usage is TRBV28 and J usage is TRBJ1-5; D is perhaps TRBD1 (5 bases). V lost 6 bases to trimming and J lost 0 bases, with 15 bases between them. CDR3 size: 16 residues. Per germline, CDR1 MDHEN and CDR2 SYDVKM.

The CDR3, as DNA: TGTGCCAGCAGTGGCATCAGACTAGCCAGCACAGATACGCAGTATTTT. It codes for CASSGIRLASTDTQYF. The V gene is TRBV6-1, the J gene TRBJ2-3, with 7 bases matching TRBD2. CDR3 length: 16 amino acids. Germline CDR1 and CDR2: MNHNS and SASEGT. After removal of 4 bases from V and 0 bases from J, the junction contained 7 bases not matched to a gene.

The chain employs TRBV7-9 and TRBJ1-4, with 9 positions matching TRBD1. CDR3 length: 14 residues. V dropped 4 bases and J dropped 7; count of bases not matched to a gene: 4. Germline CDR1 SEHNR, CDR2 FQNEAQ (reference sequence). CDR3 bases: TGTGCCAGCAGCTCAAGACAGGGGGGTGAAAAACTGTTTTTT. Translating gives CASSSRQGGEKLFF.

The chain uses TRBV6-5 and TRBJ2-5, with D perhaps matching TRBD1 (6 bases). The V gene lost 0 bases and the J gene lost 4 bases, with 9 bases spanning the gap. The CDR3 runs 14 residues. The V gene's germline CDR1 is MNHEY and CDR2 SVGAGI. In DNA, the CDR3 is TGTGCCAGCAGTTACTCACGAGGGGGAGAGACCCAGTACTTC. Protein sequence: CASSYSRGGETQYF.

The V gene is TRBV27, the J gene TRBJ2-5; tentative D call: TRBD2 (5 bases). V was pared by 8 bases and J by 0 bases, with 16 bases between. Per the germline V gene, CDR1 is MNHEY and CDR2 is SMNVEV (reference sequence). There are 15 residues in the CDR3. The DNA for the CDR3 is TGTGCCAGCCGGTTTGCTGGGAGCTACCAAGAGACCCAGTACTTC. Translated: CASRFAGSYQETQYF.